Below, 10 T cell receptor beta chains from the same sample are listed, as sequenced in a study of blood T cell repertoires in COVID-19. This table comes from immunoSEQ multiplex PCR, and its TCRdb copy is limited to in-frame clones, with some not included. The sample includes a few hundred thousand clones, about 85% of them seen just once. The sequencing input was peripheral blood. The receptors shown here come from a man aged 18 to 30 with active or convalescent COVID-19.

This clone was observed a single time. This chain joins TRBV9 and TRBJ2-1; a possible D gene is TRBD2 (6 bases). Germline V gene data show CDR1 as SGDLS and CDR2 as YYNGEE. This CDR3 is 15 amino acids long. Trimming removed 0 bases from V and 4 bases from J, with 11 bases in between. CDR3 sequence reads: CASSVVAETYNEQFF. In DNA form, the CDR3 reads TGTGCCAGCAGCGTAGTAGCGGAGACATACAATGAGCAGTTCTTC.

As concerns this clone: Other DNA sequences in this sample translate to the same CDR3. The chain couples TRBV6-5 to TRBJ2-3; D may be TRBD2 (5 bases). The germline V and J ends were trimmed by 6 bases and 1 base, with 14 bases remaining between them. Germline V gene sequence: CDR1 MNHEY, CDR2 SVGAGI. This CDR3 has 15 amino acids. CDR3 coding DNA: TGTGCCAGCAGGTCCGGTCTAGCCGGCACAGATACGCAGTATTTT. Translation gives CASRSGLAGTDTQYF.

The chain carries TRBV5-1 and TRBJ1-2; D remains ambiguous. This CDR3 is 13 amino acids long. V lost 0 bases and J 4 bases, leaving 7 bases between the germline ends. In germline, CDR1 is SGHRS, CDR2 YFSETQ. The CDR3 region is CASSLGEAYGYTF. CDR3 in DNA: TGCGCCAGCAGCTTGGGGGAGGCCTATGGCTACACCTTC.

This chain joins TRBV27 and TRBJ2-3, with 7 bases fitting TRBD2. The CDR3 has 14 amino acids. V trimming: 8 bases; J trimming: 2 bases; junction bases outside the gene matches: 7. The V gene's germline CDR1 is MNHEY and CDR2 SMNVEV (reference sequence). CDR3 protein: CASLRRGNTDTQYF. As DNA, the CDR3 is TGTGCCAGCTTAAGGCGGGGGAACACAGATACGCAGTATTTT.

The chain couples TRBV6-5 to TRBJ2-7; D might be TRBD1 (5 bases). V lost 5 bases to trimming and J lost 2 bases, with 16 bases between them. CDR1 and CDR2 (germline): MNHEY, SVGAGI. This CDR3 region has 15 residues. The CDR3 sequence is CASSQGLQGTYEQYF. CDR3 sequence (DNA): TGTGCCAGCAGTCAGGGCCTTCAAGGGACCTACGAGCAGTACTTC.

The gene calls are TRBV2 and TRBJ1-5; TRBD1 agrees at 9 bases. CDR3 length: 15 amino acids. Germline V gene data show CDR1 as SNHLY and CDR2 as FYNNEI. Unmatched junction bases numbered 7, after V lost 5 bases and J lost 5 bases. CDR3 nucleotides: TGTGCCAGCAGTCAACAGGGGGCAGGCTATCAGCCCCAGCATTTT. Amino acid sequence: CASSQQGAGYQPQHF.

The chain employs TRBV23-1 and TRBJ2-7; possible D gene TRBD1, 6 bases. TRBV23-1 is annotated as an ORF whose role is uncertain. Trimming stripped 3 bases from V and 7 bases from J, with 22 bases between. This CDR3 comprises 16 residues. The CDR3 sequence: CASSHPRGPRFREQYF. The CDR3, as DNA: TGCGCCAGCAGTCACCCCAGGGGCCCGAGGTTTCGGGAGCAGTACTTC.

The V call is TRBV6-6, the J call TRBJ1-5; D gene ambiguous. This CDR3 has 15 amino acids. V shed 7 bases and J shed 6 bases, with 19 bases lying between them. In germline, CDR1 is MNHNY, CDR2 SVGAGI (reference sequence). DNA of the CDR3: TGTGCCAGCATGACCGGAGGCAGGCAGCCTCAGCCCCAGCATTTT. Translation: CASMTGGRQPQPQHF.

CDR3 in amino acids: CAISDPNGGLDTQYF. The CDR3 DNA is TGTGCCATCAGTGACCCGAACGGAGGGCTAGATACGCAGTATTTT. The chain is built from TRBV10-3 and TRBJ2-3, with D possibly being TRBD2 (6 bases). V lost 3 bases and J lost 5, with 15 bases in between. Germline V CDR1 and CDR2: ENHRY, SYGVKD. CDR3 length: 15 amino acids.

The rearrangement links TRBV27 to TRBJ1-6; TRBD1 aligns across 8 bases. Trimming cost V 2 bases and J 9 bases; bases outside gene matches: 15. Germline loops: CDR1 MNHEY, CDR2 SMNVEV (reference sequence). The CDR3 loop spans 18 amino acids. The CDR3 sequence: CASSLDPGGQKSFSPLHF. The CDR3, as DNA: TGTGCCAGCAGTTTAGATCCAGGGGGCCAAAAGTCATTTTCACCCCTCCACTTT.